The clone carrying this T cell receptor beta chain was seen once. Its antigen remains unidentified. Profiled with immunoSEQ multiplex PCR; TCRdb holds only in-frame clones, not every one. The data show 100,000 to 150,000 clones, about nine tenths seen once. The record originates from a study of T cell responses to AZD1222 COVID-19 vaccine. Broader study findings: Repertoires were obtained only post-peak T cell response. The span of vaccine-associated CD4 TCRs extended across spike, with dominance at 160-218 and 743-854.

Looked up from germline, CDR1 is LGHDT and CDR2 is YNNKEL (reference sequence). This CDR3 has 19 residues. After removal of 3 bases from V and 8 bases from J, the junction contained 19 bases not matched to a gene. V and J are TRBV3-1 (or the pseudogene TRBV3-2) and TRBJ1-4, with 9 nucleotides matching TRBD1. The input for sequencing was peripheral blood, taken on day 0 of AZD1222 vaccination. This receptor was taken from an adult in good health. CDR3 residues: CASSHEVPGQGYYKEKLFF. CDR3 DNA: TGTGCCAGCAGCCATGAAGTCCCGGGACAGGGATACTATAAGGAAAAACTGTTTTTT.